The next 29 T cell receptor beta chains were all read from a single sample in a study of graft-versus-host responses after intestinal transplantation. Measured with immunoSEQ multiplex PCR; TCRdb has only the in-frame clones, and not every one. The sample yields nearly 100,000 clones, 90% seen once. The sample consisted of PBMCs, taken about 450 days after intestinal transplant. The receptors were gathered from a human patient who received an intestinal transplant, so some T cells may come from the graft donor.

This clone has a handful of counts. The chain employs TRBV9 and TRBJ2-3, with D possibly matching TRBD2 (5 bases). V lost 4 bases and J lost 5, with 5 bases in between. CDR3 length: 11 amino acids. Germline V CDR1 and CDR2: SGDLS, YYNGEE. The CDR3 sequence: CASSRGDTQYF. The CDR3 DNA follows: TGTGCCAGCAGCCGGGGAGATACGCAGTATTTT.

The rearrangement links TRBV6-5 to TRBJ2-5, with 12 positions matching TRBD1. With V trimmed by 4 bases and J by 5 bases, 8 bases remained unmatched. CDR3 size: 16 residues. The germline V gene encodes CDR1 MNHEY and CDR2 SVGAGI. CDR3 sequence (DNA): TGTGCCAGCAGTTTCTCCGGGACAGGGGGCTGGGAGACCCAGTACTTC. Translation gives CASSFSGTGGWETQYF.

The rearrangement joins TRBV18 to TRBJ1-1, with D possibly matching TRBD1 (5 bases). Per the germline V gene, CDR1 is KGHSH and CDR2 is LQKENI. Trimming stripped 2 bases from V and 4 bases from J, with 14 bases between. The CDR3 is made up of 15 amino acids. CDR3 in amino acids: CASSPGVLRGTEAFF. The DNA of the CDR3 is TGTGCCAGCTCACCAGGGGTGTTGAGGGGCACTGAAGCTTTCTTT.

The rearrangement uses TRBV19 and TRBJ2-7; 9 bases map to TRBD1. CDR1 and CDR2 (germline): LNHDA, SQIVND (reference sequence). V gave up 5 bases and J gave up 2 bases; unmatched junction bases: 7. This CDR3 comprises 15 residues. The CDR3 loop reads CASSPRTGVAYEQYF. The CDR3 bases are TGTGCCAGTAGTCCCCGGACAGGGGTCGCCTACGAGCAGTACTTC. The full variable domain, rest sourced from reference TRBV19 and TRBJ2-7, is DGGITQSPKYLFRKEGQNVTLSCEQNLNHDAMYWYRQDPGQGLRLIYYSQIVNDFQKGDIAEGYSVSREKKESFPLTVTSAQKNPTAFYLCASSPRTGVAYEQYFGPGTRLTVT.

The V call is TRBV5-4, the J call TRBJ1-3; D not certain. The V gene lost 3 bases and the J gene lost 3 bases, with 16 bases spanning the gap. The CDR3 contains 16 residues. From germline, CDR1 is SGHNT and CDR2 YYREEE (reference sequence). Written as DNA, the CDR3 is TGTGCCAGCAGCTCGGAGCCTGCCGGGAGTGGAAACACCATATATTTT. This gives the protein CASSSEPAGSGNTIYF.

This chain joins TRBV19 and TRBJ1-2, with D possibly matching TRBD1 (5 bases). Trimming took off 9 bases at V and 4 bases at J, with 21 bases between the two ends. Germline CDR1 is LNHDA and CDR2 is SQIVND (reference sequence). The CDR3 spans 15 residues. DNA for the CDR3: TGTGCCAGCCACGGGGTAGGGGTCGGAACCTATGGCTACACCTTC. It encodes CASHGVGVGTYGYTF.

This chain uses TRBV29-1 with TRBJ2-7; a possible D gene is TRBD1 (7 bases). CDR3 length equals 15 residues. Germline lookup yields CDR1 SQVTM and CDR2 ANQGSEA. The germline V and J ends were trimmed by 6 bases and 5 bases, with 23 bases remaining between them. The CDR3 loop is CSVRTTGTLFDEQYF. The CDR3 bases are TGCAGCGTCCGAACGACAGGGACTCTTTTCGACGAGCAGTACTTC.

The rearrangement uses TRBV6-1 and TRBJ2-3, with TRBD1 matching over 8 bases. CDR1 and CDR2 from the germline V gene are MNHNS and SASEGT. This CDR3 spans 14 amino acids. V dropped 6 bases and J dropped 6; count of bases not matched to a gene: 8. CDR3 residues: CASSLDRVRDTQYF. DNA of the CDR3: TGTGCCAGCAGCCTGGACAGGGTACGGGATACGCAGTATTTT.

The chain couples TRBV6-1 to TRBJ1-2; D is perhaps TRBD1 (5 bases). CDR1 is MNHNS, CDR2 SASEGT, per germline. V was clipped by 7 bases and J by 6 bases, with 12 bases between them. CDR3 length: 12 residues. The CDR3 loop reads CASTRRGNGYTF. The CDR3 DNA reads TGTGCCAGCACCCGGAGGGGTAATGGCTACACCTTC.

The chain recombines TRBV6-1 with TRBJ2-1, with D possibly being TRBD2 (5 bases). This CDR3 has 14 residues. The V gene lost 6 bases and the J gene lost 8 bases, with 17 bases spanning the gap. Looked up from germline, CDR1 is MNHNS and CDR2 is SASEGT. CDR3 sequence reads: CASRRVEVAYEQFF. CDR3 nucleotide sequence: TGTGCCAGCAGGAGGGTTGAGGTGGCATATGAGCAGTTCTTC.

This clone was seen once. The rearrangement joins TRBV5-1 to TRBJ2-2; TRBD2 matches 10 bases. The CDR3 loop spans 16 amino acids. With 10 bases clipped from V and 0 bases from J, the junction kept 9 bases outside the gene matches. Germline V lookup: CDR1 SGHRS, CDR2 YFSETQ. The DNA for the CDR3 is TGCGCCTCGACACACGGGACTAGCGCGAACACCGGGGAGCTGTTTTTT. It yields the protein CASTHGTSANTGELFF.

This clone was recorded only once. CDR3: CASGKGGWGTEAFF. In nucleotides, the CDR3 is TGTGCTAGTGGGAAGGGGGGCTGGGGTACTGAAGCTTTCTTT. The chain carries TRBV12-5 and TRBJ1-1, with a weak D call TRBD1 (6 bases). CDR3 size: 14 residues. Trimming shortened V by 6 bases and J by 5 bases, and 16 bases separated the two germline ends. The germline V gene encodes CDR1 LGHNT and CDR2 FRNRAP.

For this clone: A read error may account for a junction end that differs from germline. This chain links TRBV6-4 with TRBJ2-2; 7 nucleotides agree with TRBD2. Germline CDR1 and CDR2: MRHNA and SNTAGT. The CDR3 sequence is 17 residues long. For the CDR3, the DNA is TGTGCCAGCACGCGGTGGGGGGGTCCGACGAAGACCGGGGAGCTGTTTTTT. This codes for CASTRWGGPTKTGELFF.

Remarks on this clone: Other DNA sequences in this sample translate to the same CDR3. J is TRBJ1-5 and V is TRBV7-9; D is unresolved. The CDR3 is made up of 12 amino acids. The germline V gene has CDR1 SEHNR and CDR2 FQNEAQ (reference sequence). The ends were cut back, 3 bases at V and 5 bases at J, with 5 bases in the middle. CDR3 residues: CASSFGDQPQHF. The CDR3 DNA sequence: TGTGCCAGCAGCTTCGGCGATCAGCCCCAGCATTTT. The full variable domain, its missing parts supplied by reference TRBV7-9 and TRBJ1-5, is DTGVSQNPRHKITKRGQNVTFRCDPISEHNRLYWYRQTLGQGPEFLTYFQNEAQLEKSRLLSDRFSAERPKGSFSTLEIQRTEQGDSAMYLCASSFGDQPQHFGDGTRLSIL.

The chain combines TRBV23-1 with TRBJ2-7, with D unresolved. TRBV23-1 is treated as an ORF (open reading frame) with a function not yet certain. V gave up 2 bases and J gave up 0 bases, with 11 bases separating them. The CDR3 totals 15 residues. The CDR3, as DNA: TGCGCCAGCAGTCAACCCGGCCGGAGCTCCTACGAGCAGTACTTC. Translating gives CASSQPGRSSYEQYF.

This clone has a handful of counts. This chain uses TRBV19 with TRBJ1-3; 8 bases map to TRBD1. CDR1 LNHDA and CDR2 SQIVND come from the germline V gene (reference sequence). The CDR3 is 15 amino acids. The V and J ends lost 10 bases and 4 bases, in that order; junction bases with no gene match: 12. CDR3 in DNA: TGTGCCACTCGGGACAGGCAAGTCGGCGGAAACACCATATATTTT. Translated, it gives CATRDRQVGGNTIYF.

J is TRBJ1-5 and V is TRBV7-8, with D perhaps matching TRBD1 (5 bases). The CDR3 is 16 amino acids. Germline CDR1 is SGHVS and CDR2 is FQNEAQ. V was cut by 5 bases and J by 0 bases, with 14 bases left in between. The CDR3, as DNA: TGTGCCAGCAGCCCCGACAGTAGCTATAGCAATCAGCCCCAGCATTTT. Amino acids: CASSPDSSYSNQPQHF.

A single count supports this clone. This rearrangement joins TRBV6-6 to TRBJ1-5, with D possibly being TRBD1 (5 bases). The CDR3 runs to 14 residues. V lost 6 bases to trimming and J lost 7 bases, with 16 bases between them. Looked up from germline, CDR1 is MNHNY and CDR2 is SVGAGI (reference sequence). CDR3 in amino acids: CASRGDGPSQPQHF. CDR3 DNA sequence: TGTGCCAGCAGGGGGGACGGTCCCAGCCAGCCCCAGCATTTT.

J is TRBJ2-1 and V is TRBV6-5; D uncertain. Trimming left V 2 bases short and J 8 bases short, with 19 bases between. Per the germline V gene, CDR1 is MNHEY and CDR2 is SVGAGI. The CDR3 is 16 amino acids. CDR3 sequence: CASSYGLAWGIDEQFF. The CDR3 region has the DNA TGTGCCAGCAGTTACGGCCTGGCGTGGGGAATCGATGAGCAGTTCTTC.

The chain joins TRBV15 to TRBJ2-1; no clear D. The CDR3 is 15 amino acids. Per the germline V gene, CDR1 is LNHNV and CDR2 is YYDKDF (reference sequence). Between the trimmed V and J ends, which lost 4 bases and 0 bases, there was a span of 10 bases. The CDR3 sequence is CATSKTRSSYNEQFF. The CDR3 nucleotides are TGTGCCACCAGCAAAACGAGGAGCTCCTACAATGAGCAGTTCTTC.

The rearrangement uses TRBV5-5 and TRBJ2-7; 12 bases align to TRBD1. The CDR3 spans 14 residues. Looked up from germline, CDR1 is SGHKS and CDR2 is YYEKEE (reference sequence). J gave up 4 bases and V 4 bases, and 3 bases lay outside the gene matches. DNA for the CDR3: TGTGCCAGCAGCCGGGGACAGGGGGCTTACGAGCAGTACTTC. Its protein product is CASSRGQGAYEQYF.

J is TRBJ1-1 and V is TRBV6-4, with a possible D match to TRBD1 (5 bases). The CDR3 has 13 residues. V was cut by 6 bases and J by 3 bases, with 11 bases left in between. Germline CDR1 and CDR2: MRHNA and SNTAGT. CDR3 loop: CASSIGQDTEAFF. In nucleotides, the CDR3 is TGTGCCAGCAGCATAGGACAAGACACTGAAGCTTTCTTT.

The V and J genes are TRBV10-3 and TRBJ2-2; D not resolved. V was pared by 6 bases and J by 4 bases, with 6 bases between. Germline V lookup: CDR1 ENHRY, CDR2 SYGVKD. CDR3 size: 12 residues. CDR3 DNA sequence: TGTGCCATCAGGGGTAGCACCGGGGAGCTGTTTTTT. Translating gives CAIRGSTGELFF.

The genes are TRBV2 and TRBJ2-5; D is uncertain. CDR3 length: 11 residues. The V gene's germline CDR1 is SNHLY and CDR2 FYNNEI. V was clipped by 3 bases and J by 5 bases, with 4 bases between them. The CDR3 coding sequence is TGTGCCAGCAGTGAGCTGGAGACCCAGTACTTC. As protein: CASSELETQYF.

The chain joins TRBV5-3 to TRBJ1-6, with D possibly being TRBD1 (6 bases). TRBV5-3 is assigned to the ORF class and has an uncertain function. V lost 4 bases, J lost 2 bases, and 16 bases lay in between. The CDR3 length is 17 residues. DNA for the CDR3: TGTGCCAGAAGCGTGGCCCAAGGGGGGCCCTATAATTCACCCCTCCACTTT. Translated, it gives CARSVAQGGPYNSPLHF.

J is TRBJ2-2 and V is TRBV7-9; 10 nucleotides match TRBD1. CDR1 is SEHNR, CDR2 FQNEAQ, per germline (reference sequence). J lost 4 bases, V lost 4 bases, and 6 bases had no gene match. The CDR3 is 16 residues long. CDR3 protein: CASSSGTGETTGELFF. The CDR3 DNA reads TGTGCCAGCAGCTCCGGGACAGGGGAAACCACCGGGGAGCTGTTTTTT.

The rearrangement links TRBV10-3 to TRBJ2-4; perhaps TRBD2 as D (6 bases). Looked up from germline, CDR1 is ENHRY and CDR2 is SYGVKD. The CDR3 totals 15 residues. The V end lost 0 bases, the J end lost 10 bases, and 16 bases lay between the germline ends. CDR3 in amino acids: CAISESREAGTIQYF. DNA of the CDR3: TGTGCCATCAGTGAGTCCCGTGAGGCAGGGACTATTCAGTACTTC.

This clone has only one observation. This sequence joins TRBV10-3 and TRBJ2-3, with D unresolved. This CDR3 is built from 13 residues. CDR1 ENHRY and CDR2 SYGVKD come from the germline V gene. V lost 1 base, J lost 1 base, and 3 bases lay in between. CDR3 coding DNA: TGTGCCATCAGTGAGTTGGGCACAGATACGCAGTATTTT. Its translation is CAISELGTDTQYF.

The J gene is TRBJ2-3, the V gene TRBV29-1; a possible D gene is TRBD2 (6 bases). Germline CDR1 reads SQVTM; CDR2 reads ANQGSEA. Trimming shortened V by 8 bases and J by 2 bases, and 14 bases separated the two germline ends. The CDR3 spans 13 residues. CDR3 in amino acids: CSSGRSPTDTQYF. CDR3 nucleotides: TGCAGCTCGGGGAGGTCCCCCACAGATACGCAGTATTTT.